Sequencing of this T cell receptor (beta chain) was carried out in a study of CD4+ T cells in melanoma. Study outcomes and limitations: CD8+ T cell, macrophage and B cell function reportedly correlated with neoantigen-specific CD4+ T cells. Diverse differentiation states were reported for melanoma neoantigen-specific CD4+ T cells.

Trimming cost V 0 bases and J 7 bases, with 7 bases left between them. The germline V gene encodes CDR1 SGHTA and CDR2 FQGNSA. The CDR3 consists of 13 residues. About this clone itself: Its antigen is unidentified.

TCRdb keeps only in-frame clones here, not all; method: immunoSEQ multiplex PCR. The top ten clones hold approximately 12% of a sample with about 50,000 clones, 80% to 90% of them seen once. The source of this sequence is a human donor with melanoma. The J gene is TRBJ1-5, the V gene TRBV7-2; D may be TRBD1 (5 bases). The source material was peripheral blood. The CDR3 coding sequence is TGTGCCAGCAGCTTAGCGCAGGGACAGCCCCAGCATTTT. This gives the protein CASSLAQGQPQHF.